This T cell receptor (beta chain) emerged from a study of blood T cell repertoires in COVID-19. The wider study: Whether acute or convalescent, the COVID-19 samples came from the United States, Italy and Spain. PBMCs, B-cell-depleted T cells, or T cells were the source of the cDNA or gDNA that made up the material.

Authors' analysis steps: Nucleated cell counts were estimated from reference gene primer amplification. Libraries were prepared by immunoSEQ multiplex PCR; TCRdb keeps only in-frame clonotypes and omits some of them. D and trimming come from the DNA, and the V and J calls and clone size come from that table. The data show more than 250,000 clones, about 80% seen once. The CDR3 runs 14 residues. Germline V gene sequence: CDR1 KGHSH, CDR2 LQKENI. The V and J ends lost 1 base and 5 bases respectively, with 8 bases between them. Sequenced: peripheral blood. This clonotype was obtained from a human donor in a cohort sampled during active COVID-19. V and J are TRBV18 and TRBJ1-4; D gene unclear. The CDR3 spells CASSPQRSNEKLFF. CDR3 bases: TGTGCCAGCTCACCACAGAGATCGAATGAAAAACTGTTTTTT.